These T cell receptor beta chains were read from a single sample in a study of beta chain features in type 1 diabetes. Produced via immunoSEQ multiplex PCR; TCRdb's table is partial and in-frame only. The sample has about 150,000 clones, roughly 9% seen once; the top ten hold about 2.1%. The source material was central memory CD4+ T cells from blood. The receptor set was obtained from a young woman in good health. Both conserved end residues are part of each CDR3. The order of the fields is D gene, clone size, V gene, J gene, CDR3 DNA, CDR3 protein. A D gene is named only where the DNA matches it firmly. Clone sizes are given selectively: once, few, many, or a class where the clone is expanded.

>NA|NA|TRBV9|TRBJ1-3
TGTGCCAGCAGCGTCCTAACGGCCGGAGGTAGTGGAAACACCATATATTTT
CASSVLTAGGSGNTIYF
>TRBD1|few|TRBV6-1|TRBJ2-1
TGTGCCAGCAGTCCGACAGGGGGCAATGAGCAGTTCTTC
CASSPTGGNEQFF
>TRBD2|few|TRBV7-9|TRBJ2-3
TGTGCCAGCAGCTTAGGAGTCATGACTAGCGCGGATACGCAGTATTTT
CASSLGVMTSADTQYF
>NA|NA|TRBV9|TRBJ2-3
TGTGCCAGCAGCAAACGTGCAGGGGCAGATACGCAGTATTTT
CASSKRAGADTQYF
>TRBD2|NA|TRBV9|TRBJ2-2
TGTGCCAGCGGGGGGGAGCGGTCGGGTGCCGGGGAGCTGTTTTTT
CASGGERSGAGELFF
>TRBD1|few|TRBV10-3|TRBJ2-5
TGTGCCATCAGTGAGTCGGGACAGGGTCAGACCCAGTACTTC
CAISESGQGQTQYF
>NA|few|TRBV6-5|TRBJ1-2
TGTGCCAGCAGCCCGGGGAGGGAGCTGGGCTACACCTTC
CASSPGRELGYTF
>NA|NA|TRBV10-3|TRBJ2-5
TGTGCCATCAGCTCGGGGGAGACCCAGTACTTC
CAISSGETQYF
>NA|NA|TRBV6-6|TRBJ2-3
TGTGCCAGCAGGGCCGGGACAAGCACAGATACGCAGTATTTT
CASRAGTSTDTQYF
>NA|few|TRBV7-2|TRBJ1-1
TGTGCCAGCAGCTTAGTGCTGGGGCTGAACACTGAAGCTTTCTTT
CASSLVLGLNTEAFF
>NA|once|TRBV7-9|TRBJ1-6
TGTGCCAGCAGCGCAGGACAGAGAAATAATTCACCCCTCCACTTT
CASSAGQRNNSPLHF
>NA|NA|TRBV14|TRBJ2-7
TGTGCCAGCAGCCAAGACCGGCGGAACGAGCAGTACTTC
CASSQDRRNEQYF
>TRBD1|NA|TRBV5-1|TRBJ2-5
TGCGCCAGCAGCGTTGGACAGGGTCGAGAGACCCAGTACTTC
CASSVGQGRETQYF
>TRBD2|NA|TRBV7-7|TRBJ2-5
TGTGCTAGCAGCTTAGGGCGACTAGCGGGGGGTCGAGAGACCCAGTACTTC
CASSLGRLAGGRETQYF
>NA|NA|TRBV4-1|TRBJ1-2
TGCGCCAGCAGCCAACCCGACTATCCCCATGGCTACACCTTC
CASSQPDYPHGYTF
>NA|few|TRBV30|TRBJ1-2
TGTGCCTGGAGCTACCGGGACTATGGCTACACCTTC
CAWSYRDYGYTF
>NA|NA|TRBV2|TRBJ1-2
TGTGCCAGCGACTTGGACAGAACGGGCTACACCTTC
CASDLDRTGYTF
>TRBD1|NA|TRBV5-1|TRBJ2-3
TGCGCCAGCAGTCCTTGGACAGGGGGGCATGGGACAGATACGCAGTATTTT
CASSPWTGGHGTDTQYF
>TRBD1|few|TRBV5-1|TRBJ1-1
TGCGCCAGCAGCGACGGGACAGGAATGAACACTGAAGCTTTCTTT
CASSDGTGMNTEAFF
>TRBD2|few|TRBV13|TRBJ2-1
TGTGCCAGCAGCCGTCGGACTAGCGGGAGATGGGCTCTTGAGCAGTTCTTC
CASSRRTSGRWALEQFF
>NA|NA|TRBV19|TRBJ1-1
TGTGCCAGTAGGGTGGAGTTGAACACTGAAGCTTTCTTT
CASRVELNTEAFF
>TRBD2|NA|TRBV11-3|TRBJ2-3
TGTGCCAGCAGCTCGCCCCCGGTGGCGGGAGACTCAGATACGCAGTATTTT
CASSSPPVAGDSDTQYF
>NA|NA|TRBV7-2|TRBJ1-5
TGTGCCAGCAGCTTGCAGGGGTCGAGCAATCAGCCCCAGCATTTT
CASSLQGSSNQPQHF
>TRBD1|few|TRBV5-1|TRBJ2-4
TGCGCCAGCAGCTTTGGACAGGGCAGTTGGAACATTCAGTACTTC
CASSFGQGSWNIQYF
>NA|few|TRBV11-2|TRBJ1-2
TGTGCCAGCACCAGGGAACCCTATGGCTACACCTTC
CASTREPYGYTF
>NA|NA|TRBV1|TRBJ1-4
TGCACCAGCAGCCAAGGCGGGCAGACTAATGAAAAACTGTTTTTT
CTSSQGGQTNEKLFF
>NA|NA|TRBV5-4|TRBJ1-2
TGTGCCAGCAGCCCTGCTCTCGATACAGGGTTACTTTATGGCTACACCTTC
CASSPALDTGLLYGYTF
>TRBD2|few|TRBV11-2|TRBJ2-2
TGTGCCAGCAGCCGCGGGACTAGCGGTCACACCGGGGAGCTGTTTTTT
CASSRGTSGHTGELFF
>NA|NA|TRBV4-3|TRBJ2-7
TGCGCCAGCAGCCAAGATAGGCAGACATCGGAGCAGTACTTC
CASSQDRQTSEQYF
>TRBD2|NA|TRBV27|TRBJ2-7
TGTGCCAGCAGTTTTACTAGCGGCTCCTACGAGCAGTACTTC
CASSFTSGSYEQYF
>TRBD1|many|TRBV7-9|TRBJ2-7
TGTGCCAGCAGCCTAGACCTCGGACAGGGTAGCCACGAGCAGTACTTC
CASSLDLGQGSHEQYF
>TRBD1|many|TRBV19|TRBJ2-4
TGTGCCAGTAGTATGGGATTAGGGACAGGGAACATTCAGTACTTC
CASSMGLGTGNIQYF
>TRBD1|few|TRBV7-8|TRBJ1-2
TGTGCCAGCAGCTTGGCCCGCCGCCTCTGGACAGGGAAGGATGGCTACACCTTC
CASSLARRLWTGKDGYTF
>TRBD2|NA|TRBV4-2|TRBJ2-7
TGTGCCAGCAGCCAATCTACTAGCGGGGGTACCTACGAGCAGTACTTC
CASSQSTSGGTYEQYF
>NA|few|TRBV7-2|TRBJ2-7
TGTGCCAGCAGCTTAGGAGGCAGGGGCGAGCAGTACTTC
CASSLGGRGEQYF
>TRBD1|few|TRBV5-1|TRBJ2-2
TGCGCCAGCAGGACAGGGGGCTTACAGACCGGGGAGCTGTTTTTT
CASRTGGLQTGELFF